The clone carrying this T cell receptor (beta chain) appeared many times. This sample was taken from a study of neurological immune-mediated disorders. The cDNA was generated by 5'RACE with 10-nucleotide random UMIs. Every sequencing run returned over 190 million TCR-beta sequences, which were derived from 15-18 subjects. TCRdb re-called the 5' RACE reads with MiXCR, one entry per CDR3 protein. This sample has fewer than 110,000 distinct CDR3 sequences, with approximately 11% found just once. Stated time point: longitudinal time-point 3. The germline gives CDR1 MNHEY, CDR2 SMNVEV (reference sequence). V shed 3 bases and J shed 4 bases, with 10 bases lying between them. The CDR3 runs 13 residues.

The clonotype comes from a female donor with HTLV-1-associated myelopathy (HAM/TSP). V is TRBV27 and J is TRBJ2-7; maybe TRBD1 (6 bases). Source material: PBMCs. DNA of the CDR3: TGTGCCAGCAGTTTCTCCACAGGGTACGAGCAGTACTTC. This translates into CASSFSTGYEQYF.